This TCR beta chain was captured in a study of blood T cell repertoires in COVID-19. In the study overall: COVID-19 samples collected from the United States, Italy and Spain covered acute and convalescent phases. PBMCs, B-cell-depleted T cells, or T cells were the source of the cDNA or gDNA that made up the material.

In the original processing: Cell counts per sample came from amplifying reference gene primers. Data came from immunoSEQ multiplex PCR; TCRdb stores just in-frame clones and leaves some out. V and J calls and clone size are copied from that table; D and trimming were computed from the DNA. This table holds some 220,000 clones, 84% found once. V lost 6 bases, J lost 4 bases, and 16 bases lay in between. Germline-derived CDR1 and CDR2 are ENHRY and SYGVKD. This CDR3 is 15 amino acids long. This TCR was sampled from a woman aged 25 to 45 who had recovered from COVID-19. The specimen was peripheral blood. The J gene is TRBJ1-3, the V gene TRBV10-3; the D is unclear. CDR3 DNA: TGTGCCATCAGCGAACCTCGCGCGGGAGGAAACACCATATATTTT. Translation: CAISEPRAGGNTIYF.